Following are 20 T cell receptor beta chains from one sample sequenced in a study of cytomegalovirus exposure and HLA in healthy donors (dated by TCRdb to about 2017). Library preparation was by the immunoSEQ multiplex PCR assay. Held by TCRdb, this immuneACCESS table contains in-frame sequences only and omits some clones. Under half of the omission traces to an unresolved V gene where checked; the cause of the rest is unknown. The sample table holds 70,000 to 85,000 clones, of which 94% were seen once. In total, the top ten clones hold approximately 2% of the sample. The sample comprised PBMCs. The origin of the receptors is a woman between 18 and 29 years old in good health and CMV-seropositive.

CDR3 bases: TGTGCCACCTCCCGACAGAGCCAATATGGCTACACCTTC. This encodes CATSRQSQYGYTF. J is TRBJ1-2 and V is TRBV19; D perhaps matches TRBD1 (5 bases). Germline CDR1 reads LNHDA; CDR2 reads SQIVND (reference sequence). The CDR3 consists of 13 residues. V gave up 10 bases and J gave up 5 bases, with 17 bases separating them.

This chain connects TRBV15 to TRBJ2-3; 7 nucleotides align to TRBD2. The length of the CDR3 is 16 residues. Germline CDR1 LNHNV, CDR2 YYDKDF (reference sequence). Germline trimming cut 5 bases from V and 0 bases from J; bases unmatched to any gene: 8. The CDR3 here is CATSASAGASTDTQYF. CDR3 bases: TGTGCCACCAGCGCGTCGGCGGGAGCGAGCACAGATACGCAGTATTTT.

For the CDR3, the DNA is TGTGCCAGCTCACCAGGAACAGGAGTCGCCCAGCCCCAGCATTTT. This encodes CASSPGTGVAQPQHF. The chain couples TRBV18 to TRBJ1-5, with D perhaps TRBD1 (5 bases). The germline V gene encodes CDR1 KGHSH and CDR2 LQKENI. CDR3 length: 15 residues. V lost 2 bases to trimming and J lost 7 bases, with 15 bases between them.

The chain joins TRBV4-3 to TRBJ1-1; a possible D gene is TRBD1 (5 bases). Germline V CDR1 and CDR2: LGHNA, YSLEER. The germline V and J ends were trimmed by 6 bases and 4 bases, with 12 bases remaining between them. The CDR3 runs to 13 residues. This chain's CDR3 is CASREGRATEAFF. CDR3 nucleotide sequence: TGCGCCAGCAGGGAGGGCAGGGCCACTGAAGCTTTCTTT.

The chain is built from TRBV9 and TRBJ2-1, with 8 bases lining up with TRBD2. CDR1 and CDR2 (germline): SGDLS, YYNGEE. This CDR3 comprises 17 residues. The ends lost 0 bases at V and 0 bases at J; junction bases unmatched: 5. The CDR3 loop is CASSVVASGSSYNEQFF. In nucleotides, the CDR3 is TGTGCCAGCAGCGTAGTAGCTAGCGGGTCCTCCTACAATGAGCAGTTCTTC. The variable domain in full, completed from reference TRBV9 and TRBJ2-1, reads DSGVTQTPKHLITATGQRVTLRCSPRSGDLSVYWYQQSLDQGLQFLIQYYNGEERAKGNILERFSAQQFPDLHSELNLSSLELGDSALYFCASSVVASGSSYNEQFFGPGTRLTVL.

This chain connects TRBV11-3 to TRBJ2-2; 10 nucleotides line up with TRBD1. Trimming took 5 bases from V and 3 from J; bases not matched to a gene: 12. The CDR3 consists of 18 residues. Germline-derived CDR1 and CDR2 are SGHNT and YENEEA. CDR3 protein: CASSRGQGWHSDTGELFF. The CDR3 nucleotides read TGTGCCAGCAGCCGGGGACAGGGGTGGCATTCCGACACCGGGGAGCTGTTTTTT. Variable domain in full (rest from reference TRBV11-3 and TRBJ2-2): EAGVVQSPRYKIIEKKQPVAFWCNPISGHNTLYWYLQNLGQGPELLIRYENEEAVDDSQLPKDRFSAERLKGVDSTLKIQPAELGDSAVYLCASSRGQGWHSDTGELFFGEGSRLTVL.

The chain uses TRBV6-5 and TRBJ1-1; tentatively, D is TRBD1 (6 bases). Germline V gene sequence: CDR1 MNHEY, CDR2 SVGAGI. The CDR3 is 15 residues long. V was shortened by 0 bases and J by 3 bases, with 11 bases between the two germline ends. The chain's CDR3 is CASSYSGGADTEAFF. The CDR3 nucleotides read TGTGCCAGCAGTTACTCGGGGGGGGCTGACACTGAAGCTTTCTTT.

V usage is TRBV11-2 and J usage is TRBJ2-2, with 10 positions matching TRBD2. The V and J ends lost 5 bases and 1 base, in that order; junction bases with no gene match: 1. Germline lookup yields CDR1 SGHAT and CDR2 FQNNGV. This CDR3 has 15 residues. The CDR3 coding sequence is TGTGCCAGCAGCCTAGCGGGAGAGAACACCGGGGAGCTGTTTTTT. Residues: CASSLAGENTGELFF.

This chain connects TRBV4-2 to TRBJ1-1; D is perhaps TRBD1 (5 bases). Germline CDR1 is LGHNA and CDR2 is YNFKEQ. Trimming left V 4 bases short and J 6 bases short, with 18 bases between. CDR3 size: 15 residues. CDR3 loop: CASSPMGGEYPEAFF. CDR3 bases: TGTGCCAGCAGCCCTATGGGGGGAGAATATCCTGAAGCTTTCTTT.

This chain connects TRBV30 to TRBJ1-2; D not certain. V was shortened by 5 bases and J by 7 bases, with 20 bases between the two germline ends. The length of the CDR3 is 14 residues. The germline V gene encodes CDR1 GTSNPN and CDR2 SVGIG (reference sequence). The CDR3 loop is CAWGLSYSSSGYTF. CDR3 bases: TGTGCCTGGGGGCTGAGTTACAGTTCTTCTGGCTACACCTTC.

The V and J genes are TRBV4-2 and TRBJ2-1; no clear D. CDR3 length: 12 residues. Germline CDR1 reads LGHNA; CDR2 reads YNFKEQ. V was trimmed by 0 bases and J by 6 bases, leaving 3 bases between them. CDR3 sequence: CASSQESNEQFF. The CDR3 nucleotides read TGTGCCAGCAGCCAAGAGAGCAATGAGCAGTTCTTC.

This sequence joins TRBV27 and TRBJ2-1, with 10 positions matching TRBD2. Germline-derived CDR1 and CDR2 are MNHEY and SMNVEV (reference sequence). V lost 5 bases, J lost 4 bases, and 8 bases stayed unmatched. The CDR3 length is 16 residues. The CDR3 DNA is TGTGCCAGCAGTCCTGCCGGACTAGCGGAGTACAATGAGCAGTTCTTC. Translation: CASSPAGLAEYNEQFF.

The chain links TRBV12-5 to TRBJ2-7, with 7 bases identical to TRBD2. The CDR3 runs 14 residues. Per the germline V gene, CDR1 is LGHNT and CDR2 is FRNRAP. The V and J ends lost 6 bases and 5 bases, in that order; junction bases with no gene match: 10. The DNA of the CDR3 is TGTGCTAGTGGCCCTGGGACGGGAGGTGACGAGCAGTACTTC. This sequence encodes CASGPGTGGDEQYF.

The chain joins TRBV7-8 to TRBJ1-1; D is uncertain. The CDR3 contains 17 residues. The ends were cut back, 2 bases at V and 4 bases at J, with 20 bases in the middle. Germline V CDR1 and CDR2: SGHVS, FQNEAQ. This CDR3 reads CASSLTGSGRSGTEAFF. CDR3 sequence (DNA): TGTGCCAGCAGCTTAACGGGATCGGGGAGATCGGGCACTGAAGCTTTCTTT.

The CDR3 coding sequence is TGTGCCAGCAGCACCAGAGCGGGGGGGACGGAGACCCAGTACTTC. Amino acid sequence: CASSTRAGGTETQYF. V usage is TRBV9 and J usage is TRBJ2-5, with 10 bases lining up with TRBD2. With V trimmed by 4 bases and J by 5 bases, 8 bases remained unmatched. Germline CDR1 and CDR2: SGDLS and YYNGEE. The CDR3 length is 15 residues.

The CDR3 sequence: CACRGARETQYF. The CDR3, as DNA: TGTGCCTGCCGGGGGGCCAGAGAGACCCAGTACTTC. The J gene is TRBJ2-5, the V gene TRBV30; possibly TRBD2 for D (7 bases). Germline V gives CDR1 GTSNPN, CDR2 SVGIG (reference sequence). The ends were cut back, 6 bases at V and 4 bases at J, with 12 bases in the middle. This CDR3 comprises 12 residues.

This rearrangement joins TRBV19 to TRBJ1-3, with D perhaps matching TRBD1 (5 bases). Germline V gives CDR1 LNHDA, CDR2 SQIVND (reference sequence). The CDR3 consists of 15 residues. Deletions cut 4 bases from V and 1 base from J, with 11 bases between. CDR3 DNA: TGTGCCAGTAGTAAATCGACAGCTTCTGGAAACACCATATATTTT. Protein sequence: CASSKSTASGNTIYF.

The CDR3 nucleotides read TGTGCCAGCAGCCCCTCGACATTAGATGAAAAACTGTTTTTT. Translated: CASSPSTLDEKLFF. V gene TRBV7-2 combines with J gene TRBJ1-4; D call uncertain. Germline values: CDR1 SGHTA, CDR2 FQGNSA. V lost 5 bases to trimming and J lost 6 bases, with 13 bases between them. This CDR3 contains 14 residues.

This chain links TRBV27 with TRBJ1-2, with a possible D match to TRBD1 (5 bases). The CDR3 covers 17 residues. Germline-derived CDR1 and CDR2 are MNHEY and SMNVEV (reference sequence). V dropped 6 bases and J dropped 1 base, with 21 bases sitting between them. The CDR3 loop is CASSPSTSDILNYGYTF. CDR3 nucleotides: TGTGCCAGCAGCCCTTCCACCTCGGACATTCTTAACTATGGCTACACCTTC.

This clone was seen once. The J gene is TRBJ2-3, the V gene TRBV10-3, with 15 bases lining up with TRBD2. The CDR3 sequence is 17 residues long. Germline V gives CDR1 ENHRY, CDR2 SYGVKD. Germline trimming cut 6 bases from V and 0 bases from J; bases unmatched to any gene: 4. CDR3 protein: CAISEGLAGGSTDTQYF. The CDR3 DNA sequence: TGTGCCATCAGCGAGGGACTAGCGGGAGGAAGCACAGATACGCAGTATTTT.